The present entry profiles one TCR beta chain with its context. Original methodology: The authors estimated nucleated cell counts from reference gene primer amplification. TCRdb's table, derived via immunoSEQ multiplex PCR, lists solely in-frame clones and lacks some. D and trimming come from the DNA, and the V and J calls and clone size come from that table. The repertoire holds roughly 150,000 clones, with around 83% as singletons. This record comes from a study of blood T cell repertoires in COVID-19. Study context: Acute and convalescent COVID-19 samples came from the United States, Italy and Spain. Sample material is recorded as cDNA or gDNA derived from T cells, B-cell-depleted T cells, or PBMCs.

The CDR3 contains 13 residues. Trimming pared 4 bases from V and 8 bases from J, leaving 11 bases between. The chain uses TRBV12-3 or TRBV12-4 and TRBJ1-4, with D possibly TRBD1 on 6 matching bases. This TCR was recovered from a woman aged 50 to 60 with acute or convalescent COVID-19. Sequencing was carried out using peripheral blood. CDR3: CASSWGRAEKLFF. CDR3 nucleotide sequence: TGTGCCAGCAGTTGGGGGCGCGCCGAAAAACTGTTTTTT.